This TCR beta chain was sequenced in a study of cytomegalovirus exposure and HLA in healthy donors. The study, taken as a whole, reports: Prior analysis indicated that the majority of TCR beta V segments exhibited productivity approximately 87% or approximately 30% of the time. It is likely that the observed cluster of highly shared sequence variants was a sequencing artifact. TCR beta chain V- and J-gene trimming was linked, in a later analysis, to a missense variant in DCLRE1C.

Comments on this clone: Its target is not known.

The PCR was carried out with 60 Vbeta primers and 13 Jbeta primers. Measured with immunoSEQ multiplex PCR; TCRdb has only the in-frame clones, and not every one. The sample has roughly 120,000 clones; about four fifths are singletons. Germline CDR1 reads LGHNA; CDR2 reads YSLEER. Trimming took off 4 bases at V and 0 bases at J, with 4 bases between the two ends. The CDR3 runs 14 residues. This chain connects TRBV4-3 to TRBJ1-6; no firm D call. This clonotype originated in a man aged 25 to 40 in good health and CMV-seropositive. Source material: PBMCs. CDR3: CASSPGSYNSPLHF. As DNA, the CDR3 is TGCGCCAGCAGCCCCGGCTCCTATAATTCACCCCTCCACTTT.